This T cell receptor beta chain originates from a study of T cell responses to AZD1222 COVID-19 vaccine. General study points: Seropositive AZD1222 recipients at baseline numbered only five or six. Close to half of spike-specific TCRs reportedly recognize unmutated variant regions.

As concerns this clone: The target antigen is unknown.

V was shortened by 0 bases and J by 2 bases, with 13 bases between the two germline ends. Germline CDR1 and CDR2: GTSNPN and SVGIG (reference sequence). CDR3 length: 16 amino acids. Sequencing used immunoSEQ multiplex PCR; TCRdb keeps in-frame clones, though not all of them. The data show fewer than 150,000 clones, with approximately 90% seen just once and around 9.5% held by the top ten. The specimen was peripheral blood, collected 28 days after the second AZD1222 dose. This TCR was recovered from an adult who received the AZD1222 COVID-19 vaccine. V gene TRBV30 combines with J gene TRBJ1-4; TRBD1 is a possible D gene (6 bases). The CDR3, as DNA: TGTGCCTGGAGTGTACTCAGAGGACAGACTAATGAAAAACTGTTTTTT. Its translation: CAWSVLRGQTNEKLFF.